These 30 T cell receptor beta chains share one sample of origin, sequenced in a study of STAT5B mutations in CD4+ large granular lymphocyte leukemia. The data were produced by immunoSEQ multiplex PCR, yet TCRdb's version contains in-frame clones alone and is incomplete. The sample shows 31,000 or so clones, around 74% of them seen only once. Sequenced: CD4+ T cells from blood buffy coats. All receptors derive from a human donor in good health.

The chain recombines TRBV27 with TRBJ2-1, with 13 bases that match TRBD2. Trimming at V came to 5 bases and at J to 0 bases, leaving 7 bases not matched to a gene. This CDR3 has 18 amino acids. The germline CDR1 and CDR2 sequences are MNHEY and SMNVEV (reference sequence). The CDR3 DNA reads TGTGCCAGCAGTCCAGGGACTAGCGGGATGAGCTCCTACAATGAGCAGTTCTTC. Amino acids: CASSPGTSGMSSYNEQFF.

The gene calls are TRBV6-5 and TRBJ2-6; D possibly corresponds to TRBD1 (6 bases). The ends were cut back, 5 bases at V and 12 bases at J, with 17 bases in the middle. This CDR3 region has 14 residues. Germline loops: CDR1 MNHEY, CDR2 SVGAGI. CDR3 protein: CASSTPGQASVLTF. DNA for the CDR3: TGTGCCAGCAGTACCCCGGGACAAGCGAGCGTCCTGACTTTC.

The J gene is TRBJ2-7, the V gene TRBV2; TRBD1 is a possible D gene (6 bases). Germline CDR1 reads SNHLY; CDR2 reads FYNNEI. This CDR3 comprises 15 residues. V shed 6 bases and J shed 4 bases, with 19 bases lying between them. CDR3 protein: CASRNVRTELYEQYF. In DNA form, the CDR3 reads TGTGCCAGCAGGAACGTGCGGACAGAATTGTACGAGCAGTACTTC.

This clone was seen a single time. V and J are TRBV5-4 and TRBJ2-2; D remains unclear. Trimming pared 0 bases from V and 4 bases from J, leaving 10 bases between. The CDR3 covers 15 residues. Germline values: CDR1 SGHNT, CDR2 YYREEE (reference sequence). CDR3 sequence: CASSLVSHPTGELFF. The CDR3 DNA is TGTGCCAGCAGCTTGGTTAGCCACCCCACCGGGGAGCTGTTTTTT.

The chain links TRBV4-2 to TRBJ1-6; 7 nucleotides line up with TRBD1. Germline-derived CDR1 and CDR2 are LGHNA and YNFKEQ. With 0 bases clipped from V and 10 bases from J, the junction kept 6 bases outside the gene matches. The CDR3 totals 15 residues. CDR3 protein: CASSQDLDRRSPLHF. The DNA of the CDR3 is TGTGCCAGCAGCCAAGATTTGGACAGGAGGTCACCCCTCCACTTT.

This chain connects TRBV29-1 to TRBJ1-2; D ambiguous. V was shortened by 3 bases and J by 2 bases, with 7 bases between the two germline ends. The CDR3 runs 12 residues. Per germline, CDR1 SQVTM and CDR2 ANQGSEA. CDR3 sequence: CSVEGSNYGYTF. The CDR3 DNA reads TGCAGCGTTGAGGGGAGCAACTATGGCTACACCTTC.

V and J are TRBV11-3 and TRBJ2-3; D remains ambiguous. The CDR3 loop spans 15 amino acids. V was clipped by 5 bases and J by 1 base, with 13 bases between them. From germline, CDR1 is SGHNT and CDR2 YENEEA. The CDR3 DNA is TGTGCCAGCAGCGAAAACAACGGACGCACAGATACGCAGTATTTT. Translation: CASSENNGRTDTQYF.

This chain connects TRBV13 to TRBJ2-7; D is ambiguous. The CDR3 length is 14 residues. Trimming cost V 5 bases and J 0 bases, with 11 bases left between them. CDR1 PRHDT and CDR2 FYEKMQ come from the germline V gene (reference sequence). The DNA for the CDR3 is TGTGCCAGCAGCCGTCCCATTACCTCCTACGAGCAGTACTTC. Translation: CASSRPITSYEQYF.

This clone appeared once. DNA of the CDR3: TGTGCCAGCAGTGAATTTAGCGGGAGTTTCGATACGCAGTATTTT. Its protein product is CASSEFSGSFDTQYF. The J gene is TRBJ2-3, the V gene TRBV25-1, with 9 bases aligning to TRBD2. The CDR3 extends over 15 amino acids. The V segment lost 1 base and the J segment 6 bases; nucleotides outside the gene matches: 5. Germline V gives CDR1 MGHDK, CDR2 SYGVNS.

J is TRBJ1-3 and V is TRBV7-9, with D uncertain. The CDR3 spans 13 residues. Trimming removed 9 bases at V and 4 bases at J, with 13 bases between. CDR1 and CDR2 (germline): SEHNR, FQNEAQ (reference sequence). CDR3 region: CASSGSWGNTIYF. The DNA for the CDR3 is TGTGCCAGTTCCGGGTCGTGGGGAAACACCATATATTTT.

This sequence joins TRBV10-3 and TRBJ1-2; a possible D gene is TRBD1 (5 bases). Trimming took off 4 bases at V and 6 bases at J, with 18 bases between the two ends. The CDR3 sequence is 15 residues long. Per germline, CDR1 ENHRY and CDR2 SYGVKD. The CDR3 loop reads CAISARDSVIDGYTF. The CDR3 DNA reads as TGTGCCATCAGTGCCCGGGACTCTGTGATTGATGGCTACACCTTC.

The J gene is TRBJ1-2, the V gene TRBV19; TRBD1 matches 10 bases. Germline lookup yields CDR1 LNHDA and CDR2 SQIVND (reference sequence). The CDR3 totals 17 residues. J lost 2 bases, V lost 4 bases, and 10 bases had no gene match. As DNA, the CDR3 is TGTGCCAGTAGTAAAAGCCCCTGGACAGGGGGAAACTATGGCTACACCTTC. This sequence encodes CASSKSPWTGGNYGYTF.

The chain recombines TRBV4-3 with TRBJ1-2; D call uncertain. The V end was cut by 0 bases, the J end by 8 bases, with 10 bases between. Germline V gene lookup returns CDR1 LGHNA and CDR2 YSLEER. CDR3 length: 13 residues. The CDR3 DNA reads as TGCGCCAGCAGCCAAGATAAGGGAAGAGGCTACACCTTC. Its protein product is CASSQDKGRGYTF.

The chain links TRBV11-2 to TRBJ1-4, with D perhaps TRBD1 (5 bases). Germline CDR1 and CDR2: SGHAT and FQNNGV. V shed 5 bases and J shed 8 bases, with 15 bases lying between them. This CDR3 is 14 amino acids long. The DNA for the CDR3 is TGTGCCAGCAGCGAAGACAGACAGATAGAAAAACTGTTTTTT. Amino acid sequence: CASSEDRQIEKLFF.

The chain carries TRBV6-6 and TRBJ1-2; D ambiguous. CDR1 MNHNY and CDR2 SVGAGI come from the germline V gene (reference sequence). The CDR3 is made up of 13 amino acids. V dropped 6 bases and J dropped 3 bases, with 11 bases sitting between them. CDR3 nucleotide sequence: TGTGCCAGCAGCCCCCAGAGAGACTATGGCTACACCTTC. Protein: CASSPQRDYGYTF.

The CDR3: CASSRQGALNYGYTF. CDR3 DNA: TGTGCCAGCAGTCGACAGGGGGCGCTTAACTATGGCTACACCTTC. The rearrangement links TRBV6-5 to TRBJ1-2, with 10 bases aligning to TRBD1. The CDR3 is 15 residues long. J was trimmed by 1 base and V by 5 bases; bases with no gene match: 4. The V gene's germline CDR1 is MNHEY and CDR2 SVGAGI.

The count of this clone is one. This chain connects TRBV29-1 to TRBJ2-1; the D gene is possibly TRBD2 (5 bases). Trimming pared 7 bases from V and 1 base from J, leaving 14 bases between. The CDR3 is 14 amino acids. The germline V gene encodes CDR1 SQVTM and CDR2 ANQGSEA. This chain's CDR3 is CSAKMSGSYNEQFF. In nucleotides, the CDR3 is TGCAGCGCTAAAATGAGCGGTTCCTACAATGAGCAGTTCTTC.

The V call is TRBV5-5, the J call TRBJ1-1; weak D call: TRBD1 (5 bases). V gave up 3 bases and J gave up 1 base, with 16 bases separating them. CDR1 is SGHKS and CDR2 is YYEKEE in the germline V gene (reference sequence). The CDR3 sequence is 16 residues long. The CDR3 loop reads CASSSTWGNRNTEAFF. Here the CDR3 DNA reads TGTGCCAGCAGCTCTACCTGGGGCAACAGGAACACTGAAGCTTTCTTT.

This chain uses TRBV7-9 with TRBJ1-3; the D is unclear. The CDR3 has 14 amino acids. Germline V gene sequence: CDR1 SEHNR, CDR2 FQNEAQ (reference sequence). The ends were cut back, 4 bases at V and 4 bases at J, with 11 bases in the middle. CDR3 sequence: CASSSGPGGNTIYF. CDR3 DNA sequence: TGTGCCAGCAGCTCCGGGCCGGGCGGAAACACCATATATTTT.

V is TRBV18 and J is TRBJ2-7, with D unresolved. Germline CDR1 and CDR2: KGHSH and LQKENI. Between the trimmed V and J ends, which lost 1 base and 6 bases, there was a span of 16 bases. There are 15 residues in the CDR3. The CDR3 region has the DNA TGTGCCAGCTCACCACGTCTGGTTGTACTGAGCGAGCAGTACTTC. Translated: CASSPRLVVLSEQYF.

The J gene is TRBJ2-1, the V gene TRBV7-2; the D is unclear. This CDR3 is 13 amino acids long. Germline-derived CDR1 and CDR2 are SGHTA and FQGNSA. V lost 1 base and J 4 bases, leaving 5 bases between the germline ends. The CDR3 region is CASSLGPYNEQFF. DNA for the CDR3: TGTGCCAGCAGCTTAGGCCCTTACAATGAGCAGTTCTTC. The entire variable domain, with the rest obtained from reference TRBV7-2 and TRBJ2-1, is as follows: GAGVSQSPSNKVTEKGKDVELRCDPISGHTALYWYRQSLGQGLEFLIYFQGNSAPDKSGLPSDRFSAERTGGSVSTLTIQRTQQEDSAVYLCASSLGPYNEQFFGPGTRLTVL.

V gene TRBV5-8 combines with J gene TRBJ1-2; TRBD1 matches at 10 bases. Germline trimming cut 0 bases from V and 6 bases from J; bases unmatched to any gene: 5. This CDR3 is built from 15 residues. In germline, CDR1 is SGHTS, CDR2 YDEGEE. CDR3 region: CASSLGTGGLHGYTF. CDR3 bases: TGTGCCAGCAGCTTGGGGACAGGGGGTCTACATGGCTACACCTTC.

The chain couples TRBV30 to TRBJ2-7, with 11 bases fitting TRBD2. This CDR3 region has 15 residues. Germline V gene sequence: CDR1 GTSNPN, CDR2 SVGIG (reference sequence). J lost 7 bases, V lost 2 bases, and 10 bases had no gene match. The CDR3 nucleotides read TGTGCCTGGAGTCCTTTAGCGGGAGGGCCTAGGGAGCAGTACTTC. Its protein is CAWSPLAGGPREQYF.

The chain uses TRBV10-2 and TRBJ2-7; D gene uncertain. Per the germline V gene, CDR1 is WSHSY and CDR2 is SAAADI. V was cut by 3 bases and J by 6 bases, with 9 bases left in between. This CDR3 region has 12 residues. This CDR3 reads CASSESLTEQYF. CDR3 in DNA: TGCGCCAGCAGTGAATCGTTGACCGAGCAGTACTTC.

In this sample, this clone turned up a few times. The chain combines TRBV11-3 with TRBJ2-7; weak D call: TRBD2 (6 bases). This CDR3 is 14 amino acids long. The V gene's germline CDR1 is SGHNT and CDR2 YENEEA. The germline V and J ends were trimmed by 5 bases and 0 bases, with 11 bases remaining between them. CDR3 in amino acids: CASSRGYISYEQYF. CDR3 sequence (DNA): TGTGCCAGCAGCCGGGGGTATATCTCCTACGAGCAGTACTTC.

This clone has only a few counts. This chain joins TRBV25-1 and TRBJ1-6; unclear D gene. Germline V lookup: CDR1 MGHDK, CDR2 SYGVNS. V was trimmed by 5 bases and J by 8 bases, leaving 10 bases between them. The CDR3 loop spans 13 amino acids. CDR3 in amino acids: CASSLEFDSPLHF. CDR3 coding DNA: TGTGCCAGCAGTCTTGAGTTTGATTCACCCCTCCACTTT.

This rearrangement joins TRBV23-1 to TRBJ2-7, with 9 bases lining up with TRBD1. TRBV23-1 counts as an open reading frame of uncertain function. Trimming cost V 6 bases and J 1 base; bases outside gene matches: 7. This CDR3 contains 15 residues. The CDR3 DNA reads TGCGCCAGCAGATCCGGGACAGGGCGGTCCTACGAGCAGTACTTC. It translates to CASRSGTGRSYEQYF.

V gene TRBV18 combines with J gene TRBJ2-5; the D gene is possibly TRBD1 (6 bases). This CDR3 region has 13 residues. CDR1 is KGHSH, CDR2 LQKENI, per germline. Deletions cut 3 bases from V and 5 bases from J, with 10 bases between. CDR3 sequence: CASSPYREETQYF. In DNA, the CDR3 is TGTGCCAGCTCACCCTACAGGGAGGAGACCCAGTACTTC.

This clone has a single count. This rearrangement joins TRBV9 to TRBJ2-2, with a possible D match to TRBD2 (6 bases). Trimming cost V 4 bases and J 2 bases, with 15 bases left between them. There are 16 residues in the CDR3. Germline V CDR1 and CDR2: SGDLS, YYNGEE. CDR3 DNA: TGTGCCAGCAGCCCTCGGGCTAGCGAAAACACCGGGGAGCTGTTTTTT. Protein product: CASSPRASENTGELFF.

The rearrangement joins TRBV27 to TRBJ2-3, with D perhaps assigned TRBD1 or TRBD2 (5 bases each). The V end was cut by 3 bases, the J end by 9 bases, with 19 bases between. From germline, CDR1 is MNHEY and CDR2 SMNVEV (reference sequence). The CDR3 totals 15 residues. The CDR3 loop is CASSFSTKGTTTQYF. CDR3 DNA: TGTGCCAGCAGTTTCTCAACAAAAGGGACCACAACGCAGTATTTT.